This TCR beta chain was sequenced in a study of patients and donors after allogeneic stem cell transplantation. CDR1 is MGHRA, CDR2 YSYEKL, per germline. This CDR3 is 15 amino acids long. Trimming shortened V by 3 bases and J by 3 bases, and 14 bases separated the two germline ends. TCRdb used MiXCR to reprocess the RT-PCR reads, holding one entry per CDR3 protein. The sample includes hundreds of thousands of distinct CDR3 sequences, 16% of them seen just once. The chain recombines TRBV4-1 with TRBJ1-2; D possibly corresponds to TRBD1 (6 bases). Input material: blood, either unsorted or a sorted T cell fraction (not recorded which). The clonotype originates from a human donor who was either an allogeneic HSCT recipient or a stem cell or donor lymphocyte infusion donor (not recorded which). It is not recorded whose cells these are; they may come from a transplant donor. The CDR3, as DNA: TGCGCCAGCAGCCACCCCATGGGGGGCGACTATGGCTACACCTTC. Translated, it gives CASSHPMGGDYGYTF.